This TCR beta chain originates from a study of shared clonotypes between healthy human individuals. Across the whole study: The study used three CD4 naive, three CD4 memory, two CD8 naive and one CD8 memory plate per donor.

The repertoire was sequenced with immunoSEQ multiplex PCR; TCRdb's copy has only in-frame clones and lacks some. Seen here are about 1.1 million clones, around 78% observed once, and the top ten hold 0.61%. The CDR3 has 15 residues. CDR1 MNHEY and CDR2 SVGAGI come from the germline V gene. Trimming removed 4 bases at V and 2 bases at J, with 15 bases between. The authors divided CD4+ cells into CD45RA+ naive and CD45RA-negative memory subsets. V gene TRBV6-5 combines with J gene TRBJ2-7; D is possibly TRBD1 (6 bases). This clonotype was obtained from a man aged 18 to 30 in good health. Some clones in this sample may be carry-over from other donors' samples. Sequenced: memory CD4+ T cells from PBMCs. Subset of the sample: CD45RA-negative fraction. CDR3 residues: CASSSDKQGPYEQYF. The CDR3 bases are TGTGCCAGCAGTTCGGACAAACAGGGACCCTACGAGCAGTACTTC.